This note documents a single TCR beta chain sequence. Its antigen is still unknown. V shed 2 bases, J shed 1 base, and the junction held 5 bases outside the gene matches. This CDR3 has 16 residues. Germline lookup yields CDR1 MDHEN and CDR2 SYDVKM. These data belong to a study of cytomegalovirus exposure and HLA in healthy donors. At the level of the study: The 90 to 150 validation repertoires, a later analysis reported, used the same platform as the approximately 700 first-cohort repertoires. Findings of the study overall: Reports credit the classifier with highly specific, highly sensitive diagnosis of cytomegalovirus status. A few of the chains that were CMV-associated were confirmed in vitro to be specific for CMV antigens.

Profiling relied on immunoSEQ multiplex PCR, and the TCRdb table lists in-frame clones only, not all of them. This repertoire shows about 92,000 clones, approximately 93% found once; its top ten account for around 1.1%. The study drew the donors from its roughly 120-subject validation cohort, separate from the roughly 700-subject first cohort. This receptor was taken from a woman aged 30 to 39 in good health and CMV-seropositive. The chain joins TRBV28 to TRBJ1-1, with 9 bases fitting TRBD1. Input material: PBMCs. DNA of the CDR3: TGTGCCAGCAGTTTACCGGGACAGGGAAGGAACACTGAAGCTTTCTTT. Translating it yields CASSLPGQGRNTEAFF.